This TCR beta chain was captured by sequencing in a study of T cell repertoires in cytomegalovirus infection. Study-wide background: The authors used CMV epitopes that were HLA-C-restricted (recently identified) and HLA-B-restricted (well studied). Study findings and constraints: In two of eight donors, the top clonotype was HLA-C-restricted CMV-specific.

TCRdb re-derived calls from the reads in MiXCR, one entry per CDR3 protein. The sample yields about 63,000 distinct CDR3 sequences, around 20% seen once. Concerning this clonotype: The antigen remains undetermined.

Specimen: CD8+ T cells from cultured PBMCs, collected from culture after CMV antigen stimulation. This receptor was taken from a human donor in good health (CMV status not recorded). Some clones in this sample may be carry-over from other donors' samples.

The CDR3 bases are TGTGCCAGCTTCGACGGATCCTCCTACGAGCAGTACTTC. The encoded protein is CASFDGSSYEQYF. The gene calls are TRBV6-1 and TRBJ2-7; D not certain. Germline V gene data show CDR1 as MNHNS and CDR2 as SASEGT. There are 13 residues in the CDR3. V was cut by 8 bases and J by 0 bases, with 11 bases left in between.